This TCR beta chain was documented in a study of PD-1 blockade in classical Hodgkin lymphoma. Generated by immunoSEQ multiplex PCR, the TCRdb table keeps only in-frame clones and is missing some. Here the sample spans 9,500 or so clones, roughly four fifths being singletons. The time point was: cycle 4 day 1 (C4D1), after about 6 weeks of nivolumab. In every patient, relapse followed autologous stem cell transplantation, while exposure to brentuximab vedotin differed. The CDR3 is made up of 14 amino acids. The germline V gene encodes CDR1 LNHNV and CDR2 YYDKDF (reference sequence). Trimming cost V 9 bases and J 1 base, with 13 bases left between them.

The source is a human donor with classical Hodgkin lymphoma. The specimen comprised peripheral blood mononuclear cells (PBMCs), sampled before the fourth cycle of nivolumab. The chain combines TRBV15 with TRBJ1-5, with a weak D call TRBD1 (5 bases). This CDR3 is CATWQGLSNQPQHF. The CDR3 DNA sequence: TGTGCCACTTGGCAGGGTTTGAGCAATCAGCCCCAGCATTTT.